Following are 27 T cell receptor beta chains from one sample sequenced in a study of OX40 agonist ivuxolimab in advanced cancers. The method was immunoSEQ multiplex PCR; TCRdb's version includes in-frame clones alone and lacks a portion of them. There are about 5,600 clones in the sample; about 71% occur only once, and more than 55% lies in the top ten. The sequencing here drew on CD4+ or CD8+ T cells sorted from blood, taken in a trial of the OX40 agonist ivuxolimab. The receptor source for this set is an adult with an advanced solid tumor such as melanoma, head and neck, liver or kidney cancer.

The rearrangement uses TRBV7-9 and TRBJ2-5; the D call may be TRBD1 or TRBD2 (5 bases each). V was shortened by 5 bases and J by 1 base, with 11 bases between the two germline ends. The CDR3 is made up of 14 amino acids. CDR1 is SEHNR and CDR2 is FQNEAQ in the germline V gene (reference sequence). The CDR3 here is CASSHRDGQETQYF. The DNA of the CDR3 is TGTGCCAGCAGCCATCGGGACGGCCAAGAGACCCAGTACTTC.

This clone has just a few counts. The rearrangement uses TRBV6-5 and TRBJ2-5; D unresolved. CDR1 is MNHEY, CDR2 SVGAGI, per germline. The length of the CDR3 is 13 residues. Between the trimmed V and J ends, which lost 2 bases and 5 bases, there was a span of 9 bases. The DNA of the CDR3 is TGTGCCAGCAGTTACCTTGCTGGGGAGACCCAGTACTTC. Translating gives CASSYLAGETQYF.

This clone was observed a handful of times. This sample also contains other DNA sequences that code for the same CDR3. The chain is built from TRBV6-5 and TRBJ1-2; the D is unclear. V was trimmed by 0 bases and J by 5 bases, leaving 4 bases between them. Germline V lookup: CDR1 MNHEY, CDR2 SVGAGI. This CDR3 has 12 residues. The CDR3 DNA follows: TGTGCCAGCAGTTACTCGGGGTATGGCTACACCTTC. Encoded protein: CASSYSGYGYTF.

This chain uses TRBV6-7 with TRBJ1-2, with D possibly TRBD1 on 5 matching bases. TRBV6-7 is recorded as an ORF, its role being uncertain. V lost 6 bases, J lost 2 bases, and 13 bases lay in between. The CDR3 consists of 14 residues. The CDR3 spells CASSQGTGNYGYTF. The CDR3 DNA is TGTGCCAGCAGCCAAGGGACGGGAAACTATGGCTACACCTTC.

This sequence joins TRBV7-3 and TRBJ2-1; tentative D call: TRBD2 (6 bases). The germline gives CDR1 SGHTA, CDR2 FQGTGA. The CDR3 spans 13 residues. V shed 3 bases and J shed 8 bases, with 11 bases lying between them. The CDR3 DNA is TGTGCCAGCAGCTTTGGCGGGGAGGATGAGCAGTTCTTC. It yields the protein CASSFGGEDEQFF.

The rearrangement joins TRBV19 to TRBJ2-7; 11 nucleotides line up with TRBD1. The CDR3 spans 15 residues. Germline assignment: CDR1 LNHDA and CDR2 SQIVND (reference sequence). With V trimmed by 5 bases and J by 2 bases, 5 bases remained unmatched. In nucleotides, the CDR3 is TGTGCCAGTAGTTCCGGGACAGGGGGAACCTACGAGCAGTACTTC. This codes for CASSSGTGGTYEQYF.

The chain carries TRBV2 and TRBJ1-1, with 11 bases identical to TRBD1. This CDR3 spans 15 amino acids. J gave up 4 bases and V 3 bases, and 4 bases lay outside the gene matches. Germline lookup yields CDR1 SNHLY and CDR2 FYNNEI. DNA for the CDR3: TGTGCCAGCAGTGATGGGACAGGGGGTAGCACTGAAGCTTTCTTT. Residues: CASSDGTGGSTEAFF.

There are a few counts of this clone. The V call is TRBV2, the J call TRBJ2-2; 8 nucleotides agree with TRBD1. Looked up from germline, CDR1 is SNHLY and CDR2 is FYNNEI. With 5 bases clipped from V and 4 bases from J, the junction kept 12 bases outside the gene matches. This CDR3 region has 17 residues. CDR3 DNA sequence: TGTGCCAGCAGTTCTAACAGACAGGGGATAGGCACCGGGGAGCTGTTTTTT. This translates into CASSSNRQGIGTGELFF. The complete variable domain, with remaining parts taken from reference TRBV2 and TRBJ2-2, reads EPEVTQTPSHQVTQMGQEVILRCVPISNHLYFYWYRQILGQKVEFLVSFYNNEISEKSEIFDDQFSVERPDGSNFTLKIRSTKLEDSAMYFCASSSNRQGIGTGELFFGEGSRLTVL.

The chain employs TRBV10-2 and TRBJ2-2, with TRBD2 identical over 9 bases. V was pared by 3 bases and J by 7 bases, with 6 bases of the junction left unmatched. The V gene's germline CDR1 is WSHSY and CDR2 SAAADI. This CDR3 spans 15 amino acids. The CDR3: CASSERREGRGELFF. The CDR3 coding sequence is TGCGCCAGCAGTGAACGGCGGGAGGGCCGCGGGGAGCTGTTTTTT.

The chain is built from TRBV5-1 and TRBJ2-7; 10 bases line up with TRBD2. Germline lookup yields CDR1 SGHRS and CDR2 YFSETQ. CDR3 length: 16 amino acids. V trimming: 4 bases; J trimming: 4 bases; junction bases outside the gene matches: 11. This CDR3 is CASSPGTSEILYEQYF. The CDR3 DNA sequence: TGCGCCAGCAGCCCGGGGACTAGCGAGATACTTTACGAGCAGTACTTC.

The rearrangement joins TRBV7-8 to TRBJ2-1, with TRBD2 identical over 7 bases. The CDR3 length is 15 residues. Germline CDR1 reads SGHVS; CDR2 reads FQNEAQ. Trimming cost V 5 bases and J 3 bases; bases outside gene matches: 7. The CDR3: CASSPRERLYNEQFF. The CDR3 DNA sequence: TGTGCCAGCAGCCCGCGGGAGCGACTCTACAATGAGCAGTTCTTC.

This clone has just one count. This rearrangement joins TRBV29-1 to TRBJ2-7, with 7 bases fitting TRBD1. This CDR3 contains 13 residues. Germline V lookup: CDR1 SQVTM, CDR2 ANQGSEA. The ends lost 4 bases at V and 4 bases at J; junction bases unmatched: 7. The CDR3 here is CSVGGLTGYEQYF. The CDR3 nucleotides read TGCAGCGTTGGGGGGTTGACAGGGTACGAGCAGTACTTC.

This clone was counted between two and nine times. The chain couples TRBV7-5 to TRBJ2-7; the table's D gene call, TRBD2, was not cross checked with the DNA. TRBV7-5 is a listed pseudogene. The length of the CDR3 is 14 residues. CDR3 loop: CASSAGTSLWEQYF. For the CDR3, the DNA is TGTGCCAGCAGCGCCGGGACTAGCCTTTGGGAGCAGTACTTC.

A few counts support this clone. The genes are TRBV9 and TRBJ2-1; D is perhaps TRBD2 (6 bases). Germline CDR1 and CDR2: SGDLS and YYNGEE. Trimming removed 2 bases at V and 9 bases at J, with 15 bases between. CDR3 size: 14 residues. The CDR3 bases are TGTGCCAGCAGCGTTGGAGGGGAGGTGAGTGAGCAGTTCTTC. It specifies CASSVGGEVSEQFF.

Only one count was recorded for this clone. The V gene is TRBV13, the J gene TRBJ2-3; TRBD1 matches at 7 bases. The CDR3 has 15 amino acids. V lost 0 bases to trimming and J lost 2 bases; unmatched junction nucleotides: 2. Germline CDR1 and CDR2: PRHDT and FYEKMQ (reference sequence). The CDR3 bases are TGTGCCAGCAGCTTAGGTGGGACAGTCACAGATACGCAGTATTTT. This encodes CASSLGGTVTDTQYF. Full variable domain (remainder filled in from reference TRBV13 and TRBJ2-3): AAGVIQSPRHLIKEKRETATLKCYPIPRHDTVYWYQQGPGQDPQFLISFYEKMQSDKGSIPDRFSAQQFSDYHSELNMSSLELGDSALYFCASSLGGTVTDTQYFGPGTRLTVL.

This clone has a handful of counts. V gene TRBV7-6 combines with J gene TRBJ1-1; no clear D. The CDR3 runs 17 residues. With 7 bases removed from V and 3 bases from J, the gap between germline ends came to 24 bases. Germline lookup yields CDR1 SGHVS and CDR2 FNYEAQ. CDR3 protein: CASILMPPPPVDTEAFF. In nucleotides, the CDR3 is TGTGCCAGCATCCTAATGCCCCCCCCACCCGTGGACACTGAAGCTTTCTTT. Based on the CDR3 plus reference TRBV7-6 and TRBJ1-1, the full variable domain is GAGVSQSPRYKVTKRGQDVALRCDPISGHVSLYWYRQALGQGPEFLTYFNYEAQQDKSGLPNDRFSAERPEGSISTLTIQRTEQRDSAMYRCASILMPPPPVDTEAFFGQGTRLTVV.

This clone was counted a few times. The chain employs TRBV7-9 and TRBJ1-2; 7 bases line up with TRBD1. The CDR3 totals 17 residues. Germline lookup yields CDR1 SEHNR and CDR2 FQNEAQ (reference sequence). J gave up 5 bases and V 4 bases, and 16 bases lay outside the gene matches. CDR3 sequence (DNA): TGTGCCAGCAGCTCGCCGTTGGTGGCAGGGGGAAGGTATGGCTACACCTTC. This sequence encodes CASSSPLVAGGRYGYTF.

The rearrangement joins TRBV6-1 to TRBJ2-5; D is tentatively TRBD1 or TRBD2 (7 bases each). This CDR3 has 18 amino acids. The ends were cut back, 2 bases at V and 2 bases at J, with 21 bases in the middle. Germline values: CDR1 MNHNS, CDR2 SASEGT. The CDR3 DNA is TGTGCCAGCAGTGAATGGGCTATGGCAGGGGGGGATCAAGAGACCCAGTACTTC. Protein: CASSEWAMAGGDQETQYF.

The sample holds a few counts of this clone. This chain links TRBV19 with TRBJ2-7, with D tentatively TRBD2 (5 bases). Germline V gene lookup returns CDR1 LNHDA and CDR2 SQIVND (reference sequence). Trimming removed 5 bases from V and 6 bases from J, with 20 bases in between. The CDR3 has 15 amino acids. CDR3 sequence (DNA): TGTGCCAGTAGTCCCTCTACTAGTATGGGGAGCGAGCAGTACTTC. Translation: CASSPSTSMGSEQYF.

This chain uses TRBV6-1 with TRBJ2-1; 7 bases line up with TRBD2. This CDR3 has 12 amino acids. The germline V gene encodes CDR1 MNHNS and CDR2 SASEGT. Germline trimming cut 6 bases from V and 8 bases from J; bases unmatched to any gene: 4. The CDR3 coding sequence is TGTGCCAGCAGGGTGACTAGCCATGAGCAGTTCTTC. This codes for CASRVTSHEQFF.

The gene calls are TRBV9 and TRBJ2-1; 12 nucleotides align to TRBD2. The CDR3 has 21 amino acids. Losses at the gene ends were 4 bases for V and 2 bases for J; bases not matched to a gene: 19. Germline-derived CDR1 and CDR2 are SGDLS and YYNGEE. CDR3 nucleotide sequence: TGTGCCAGCAGCTTCGGACAGGGTTTAGGTCTAGCGGGAGGGCCCTACAATGAGCAGTTCTTC. As protein: CASSFGQGLGLAGGPYNEQFF.

The chain employs TRBV7-9 and TRBJ1-1; D is unresolved. This CDR3 comprises 12 residues. Germline CDR1 is SEHNR and CDR2 is FQNEAQ (reference sequence). Trimming cost V 2 bases and J 7 bases, with 8 bases left between them. DNA of the CDR3: TGTGCCAGCAGCTTACCCGTTCTTGAAGCTTTCTTT. It yields the protein CASSLPVLEAFF.

The chain combines TRBV7-2 with TRBJ2-2; possible D gene TRBD1, 7 bases. Germline V gene data show CDR1 as SGHTA and CDR2 as FQGNSA. Trimming removed 1 base from V and 5 bases from J, with 11 bases in between. The CDR3 sequence is 15 residues long. CDR3 sequence: CASSLDRGGTGELFF. Written as DNA, the CDR3 is TGTGCCAGCAGCTTAGACAGGGGAGGTACCGGGGAGCTGTTTTTT.

V gene TRBV7-2 combines with J gene TRBJ1-1, with D tentatively TRBD1 (5 bases). The CDR3 is made up of 15 amino acids. Germline V gene lookup returns CDR1 SGHTA and CDR2 FQGNSA. V lost 5 bases and J 4 bases, leaving 17 bases between the germline ends. In DNA, the CDR3 is TGTGCCAGCAGCCCTAGTCGGGGCGGGGGCACTGAAGCTTTCTTT. Amino acids: CASSPSRGGGTEAFF.

V gene TRBV6-5 combines with J gene TRBJ2-7; D is possibly TRBD1 or TRBD2 (5 bases each). Deletions cut 6 bases from V and 4 bases from J, with 13 bases between. Germline V CDR1 and CDR2: MNHEY, SVGAGI. The CDR3 length is 13 residues. CDR3: CASSSGPLYEQYF. DNA for the CDR3: TGTGCCAGCAGCTCGGGACCCTTATACGAGCAGTACTTC.

The chain uses TRBV30 and TRBJ2-7, with D hard to call. Trimming left V 0 bases short and J 3 bases short, with 6 bases between. Germline V gene lookup returns CDR1 GTSNPN and CDR2 SVGIG (reference sequence). The CDR3 runs 12 residues. The CDR3 nucleotides are TGTGCCTGGAGTGTACTCCTCTACGAGCAGTACTTC. Translation: CAWSVLLYEQYF.

The chain carries TRBV11-2 and TRBJ2-1; D possibly uses TRBD1 or TRBD2 (5 bases each). Trimming removed 5 bases at V and 6 bases at J, with 17 bases between. The CDR3 loop spans 15 amino acids. Germline loops: CDR1 SGHAT, CDR2 FQNNGV. This CDR3 reads CASSPRDLPSNEQFF. CDR3 nucleotides: TGTGCCAGCAGCCCACGGGACCTCCCCTCCAATGAGCAGTTCTTC.